The clone carrying this TCR beta chain showed up just once. The antigen remains undetermined. The data stem from a study of CD8 T cell repertoires and HIV-1 epitope variants. About the study: T cells were stimulated with Twenty-five Gag and Nef peptides separately. The study's findings and limits: Of 9 or 10 antigen-specific beta clonotypes, more than five appeared to cross-react with escape variants.

Per the germline V gene, CDR1 is MGHRA and CDR2 is YSYEKL. The V gene lost 1 base and the J gene lost 7 bases, with 1 base spanning the gap. The CDR3 consists of 11 residues. Sequenced by immunoSEQ multiplex PCR; TCRdb stores in-frame clones only, minus some. The table includes several thousand clones, around 59% detected once. This clonotype was sampled from a male donor with HIV. The rearrangement uses TRBV4-1 and TRBJ2-2; D remains unclear. The source material was cultured CD8+ T cells derived from PBMCs. CDR3 sequence: CASSQGGELFF. For the CDR3, the DNA is TGCGCCAGCAGCCAAGGCGGGGAGCTGTTTTTT.